This T cell receptor (beta chain) was sequenced during a study of T cell responses to AZD1222 COVID-19 vaccine. Study-level points and caveats: Mapped onto spike, vaccine-associated CD4 TCRs spanned it and were dominant at 160-218 and 743-854.

Comments on this clone: Antigen unknown.

TCRdb's copy holds only in-frame clones and misses some; the assay was immunoSEQ multiplex PCR. Seen here are approximately 110,000 clones, around 92% observed once, and the top ten hold less than 4.5%. This CDR3 comprises 14 residues. Germline-derived CDR1 and CDR2 are GTSNPN and SVGIG (reference sequence). The V and J ends lost 1 base and 4 bases, in that order; junction bases with no gene match: 6. The V gene is TRBV30, the J gene TRBJ1-1; 7 nucleotides agree with TRBD1. The TCR originated in an adult in good health. The material was peripheral blood, obtained on day 0 of AZD1222 vaccination. The CDR3 nucleotides read TGTGCCTGGAGTGGGAGGGGGCTGGGCACTGAAGCTTTCTTT. This translates into CAWSGRGLGTEAFF.